This TCR beta chain was recovered during a study of blood T cell repertoires in COVID-19. In the study overall: Samples taken during acute and convalescent COVID-19 were collected in the United States, Italy and Spain.

The V and J ends lost 7 bases and 0 bases respectively, with 12 bases between them. This CDR3 contains 13 residues. Germline V gene sequence: CDR1 SQVTM, CDR2 ANQGSEA. Original analysis: Estimation of nucleated cell counts relied on the amplification of reference gene primers. The protocol was immunoSEQ multiplex PCR, while the TCRdb copy is restricted to in-frame clones and leaves out a portion. The DNA gave D and trimming, while V, J and clone size come from that table. The sample carries 75,000 to 95,000 clones, 75% to 85% recorded once. This clonotype was sampled from a human donor in a cohort sampled during active COVID-19. The chain uses TRBV29-1 and TRBJ1-1; no firm D call. Material for sequencing was peripheral blood. The DNA of the CDR3 is TGCAGCGCCGCTCCAGGAATGAACACTGAAGCTTTCTTT. This gives the protein CSAAPGMNTEAFF.